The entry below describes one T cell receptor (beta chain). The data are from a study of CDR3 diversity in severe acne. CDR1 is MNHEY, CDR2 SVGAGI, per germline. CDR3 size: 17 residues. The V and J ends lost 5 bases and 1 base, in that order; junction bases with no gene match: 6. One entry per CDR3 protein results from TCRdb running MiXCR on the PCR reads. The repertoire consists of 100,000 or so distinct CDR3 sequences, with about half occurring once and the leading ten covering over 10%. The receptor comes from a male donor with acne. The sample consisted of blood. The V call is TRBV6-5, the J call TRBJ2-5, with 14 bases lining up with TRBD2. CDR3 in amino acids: CASSHGLAGGPQETQYF. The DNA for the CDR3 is TGTGCCAGCAGTCATGGACTAGCGGGAGGACCCCAAGAGACCCAGTACTTC.